Listed below are T cell receptor beta chains from one sample, sequenced in a study of T-cell reconstitution after alpha-beta-depleted transplantation in children. MiXCR was run by TCRdb on the PCR reads, yielding one entry per CDR3 protein. The table records fewer than 550,000 distinct CDR3 sequences, 9.5% to 13% of them present only once. Here the sequenced sample was PBMCs from the stem cell graft donor, taken from the stem cell graft. Receptors originate from a human donor who donated a stem cell graft to a child with acute myeloid leukemia. CDR3s include the opening cysteine and the closing phenylalanine or tryptophan. Fields, in order: CDR3 DNA, CDR3 protein, D gene, V gene, J gene, clone size. The D gene is left open where the match is weak. Expanded clones get a size class; other rows say once, few or many, or leave the size out.

DNA: TGTGCCAGCAGCTTAGTTGGACAGGGGAGTCAAGAGACCCAGTACTTC; CDR3: CASSLVGQGSQETQYF; D: TRBD1; V: TRBV7-2; J: TRBJ2-5; size: NA
DNA: TGTGCCAGCAGCACCCGGGGGGTCCGGAAAGGAGGCAATGAGCAGTTCTTC; CDR3: CASSTRGVRKGGNEQFF; D: TRBD2; V: TRBV7-2; J: TRBJ2-1; size: NA
DNA: TGCGCCAGCAGCTCGGGACTAGCGGGAGCCTCGGAGCAGTTCTTC; CDR3: CASSSGLAGASEQFF; D: TRBD2; V: TRBV5-1; J: TRBJ2-1; size: many
DNA: TGTGCCAGTAGTATATCTGGCACAGGAGGCACTGAAGCTTTCTTT; CDR3: CASSISGTGGTEAFF; D: NA; V: TRBV19; J: TRBJ1-1; size: NA
DNA: TGCGCCAGCAGCTCTGGAGAAGCCAATCAGGCCCAGCATTTT; CDR3: CASSSGEANQAQHF; D: NA; V: TRBV5-1; J: TRBJ1-5; size: NA
DNA: TGCGCCAGCAGCTTGGGGGCAGGGGGAGGCGAAAAACTGTTTTTT; CDR3: CASSLGAGGGEKLFF; D: TRBD1; V: TRBV5-1; J: TRBJ1-4; size: NA
DNA: TGTGCCAGCAGTTGGGGACAGGGCCGGCAAGAGACCCAGTACTTC; CDR3: CASSWGQGRQETQYF; D: TRBD1; V: TRBV12-3/TRBV12-4; J: TRBJ2-5; size: few
DNA: TGTGCCAGCAGAAATCGGGACTTATCCTACAATGAGCAGTTCTTC; CDR3: CASRNRDLSYNEQFF; D: NA; V: TRBV6-2/TRBV6-3; J: TRBJ2-1; size: NA
DNA: TGTGCCAGCAGCAACGGGCTGGGTGGGACTAGCGGGGGAAGGTACCAAGAGACCCAGTACTTC; CDR3: CASSNGLGGTSGGRYQETQYF; D: TRBD2; V: TRBV7-2; J: TRBJ2-5; size: few
DNA: TGTGCCAGACTTACGGGCCCCCTCGCAGATACGCAGTATTTT; CDR3: CARLTGPLADTQYF; D: NA; V: TRBV2; J: TRBJ2-3; size: NA
DNA: TGCAGTGCTAGGGGGGCCGCAGATACGCAGTATTTT; CDR3: CSARGAADTQYF; D: NA; V: TRBV20-1; J: TRBJ2-3; size: few
DNA: TGCACCGTTGAAGATTTCTGGTTTGGTGGGAGTACTCATCGGAGGGATCGATACAATGAGCAGTTCTTC; CDR3: CTVEDFWFGGSTHRRDRYNEQFF; D: NA; V: TRBV29-1; J: TRBJ2-1; size: few
DNA: TGTGCCAGCAGTTTAGACTGGGGGGATGAGCAGTTCTTC; CDR3: CASSLDWGDEQFF; D: NA; V: TRBV12-3/TRBV12-4; J: TRBJ2-1; size: NA
DNA: TGTGCCAGCAGTTTGGCACTAGCGGCTACCGGGGAGCTGTTTTTT; CDR3: CASSLALAATGELFF; D: TRBD2; V: TRBV28; J: TRBJ2-2; size: many
DNA: TGCAGTGCTAGAGGGACAGGGGTAGAAGAGCAGTACTTC; CDR3: CSARGTGVEEQYF; D: TRBD1; V: TRBV20-1; J: TRBJ2-7; size: few
DNA: TGTGCCAGCAGCCCAACCTCGGGACAGAACACCGGGGAGCTGTTTTTT; CDR3: CASSPTSGQNTGELFF; D: NA; V: TRBV9; J: TRBJ2-2; size: few
DNA: TGTGCCATCAGTGAGTCGATTTTCGCGGGAGAAAAAGAGACCCAGTACTTC; CDR3: CAISESIFAGEKETQYF; D: TRBD2; V: TRBV10-3; J: TRBJ2-5; size: NA
DNA: TGTGCCAGCAGCCGCCCCATAGCGGGCAATGAGCAGTTCTTC; CDR3: CASSRPIAGNEQFF; D: TRBD2; V: TRBV7-2; J: TRBJ2-1; size: NA
DNA: TGTGCCAGCAGCTCTATAAGGGATAGGGCAGATACGCAGTATTTT; CDR3: CASSSIRDRADTQYF; D: NA; V: TRBV11-2; J: TRBJ2-3; size: few
DNA: TGTGCCAGCAGTTACCAGCCGGAGCTCGAGCTGTTTTTT; CDR3: CASSYQPELELFF; D: NA; V: TRBV6-6; J: TRBJ2-2; size: many
DNA: TGTGCCAGCAGCTTGAGTCTATCAACTAATGAAAAACTGTTTTTT; CDR3: CASSLSLSTNEKLFF; D: NA; V: TRBV5-6; J: TRBJ1-4; size: many
DNA: TGTGCCACCAGCAGAGAGCCCCCTAGCGGGAGCGGAGCGGATGAGCAGTTCTTC; CDR3: CATSREPPSGSGADEQFF; D: TRBD2; V: TRBV15; J: TRBJ2-1; size: NA
DNA: TGTGCCAGCAGTTTTTTGGGACTCCCCTACAATGAGCAGTTCTTC; CDR3: CASSFLGLPYNEQFF; D: NA; V: TRBV12-3/TRBV12-4; J: TRBJ2-1; size: NA
DNA: TGCAGCGCCCGACCGGACTCGGGCACAGATACGCAGTATTTT; CDR3: CSARPDSGTDTQYF; D: NA; V: TRBV29-1; J: TRBJ2-3; size: many